Shown below are 10 T cell receptor beta chains from a single sample sequenced in a study of CXCR3-negative and CXCR3-positive naive CD8 T cells. UMI-labeled 5' RACE TRB cDNA libraries were prepared from the cells. TCRdb reprocessed the 5' RACE reads and stores each CDR3 protein as one record, lacking DNA. Recorded for this sample: some 41,000 distinct CDR3 sequences. The sequencing input was naive CXCR3- CD8+ T cells from blood. This sample's subset: CD45RO-CCR7+CD27+CD95- naive CD8+ T cells lacking CXCR3 (TNR3-). These receptors originate from a human donor in good health. Some clones in this sample may be carry-over from other donors' samples.

The gene calls are TRBV29-1 and TRBJ2-7. The CDR3 is made up of 12 amino acids. Germline CDR1 SQVTM, CDR2 ANQGSEA. The CDR3 protein is CSVEGLADEQYF.

This chain uses TRBV7-2 with TRBJ2-7; without DNA, the TCRdb call of TRBD2 cannot be checked. This CDR3 has 14 amino acids. The germline gives CDR1 SGHTA, CDR2 FQGNSA. CDR3 residues: CASSLGERTYEQYF.

The V call is TRBV13, the J call TRBJ2-7; without DNA, the TCRdb call of TRBD2 cannot be checked. The CDR3 contains 13 residues. Germline V CDR1 and CDR2: PRHDT, FYEKMQ (reference sequence). This CDR3 is CASSTQGGYEQYF.

The chain has TRBV28 and TRBJ1-2; TCRdb proposes TRBD1, but this gene call is untestable without DNA. The CDR3 has 14 amino acids. CDR1 is MDHEN, CDR2 SYDVKM, per germline. The CDR3 protein is CASSPQGAHYGYTF.

The chain couples TRBV29-1 to TRBJ2-1; with no DNA, the TCRdb D assignment of TRBD1 cannot be verified. The CDR3 has 14 residues. Per germline, CDR1 SQVTM and CDR2 ANQGSEA. The CDR3 reads CSVAGGGATTEQFF.

The genes are TRBV4-2 and TRBJ2-3; absent DNA, TCRdb's TRBD2 call cannot be checked. CDR3 size: 17 residues. The germline V gene has CDR1 LGHNA and CDR2 YNFKEQ. CDR3 loop: CASSHLMEPSSTDTQYF.

The gene calls are TRBV7-2 and TRBJ2-5. The CDR3 totals 12 residues. Germline CDR1 reads SGHTA; CDR2 reads FQGNSA. The CDR3 protein is CASSSSEETQYF. Together with reference TRBV7-2 and TRBJ2-5, the CDR3 gives the full variable domain: GAGVSQSPSNKVTEKGKDVELRCDPISGHTALYWYRQSLGQGLEFLIYFQGNSAPDKSGLPSDRFSAERTGGSVSTLTIQRTQQEDSAVYLCASSSSEETQYFGPGTRLLVL.

V usage is TRBV6-2 or TRBV6-3 and J usage is TRBJ1-6. This CDR3 has 17 amino acids. Germline V gene sequence: CDR1 MNHEY, CDR2 SVGEGT. Here the CDR3 reads CASRTYLGDASNSPLHF.

V and J are TRBV15 and TRBJ2-7; the TCRdb call, TRBD2, lacks DNA for checking. There are 15 residues in the CDR3. In germline, CDR1 is LNHNV, CDR2 YYDKDF (reference sequence). The CDR3 here is CATSRTGTSSYEQYF.

The chain employs TRBV5-1 and TRBJ2-7; TCRdb's D call, TRBD1, is unchecked because there is no DNA. The germline CDR1 and CDR2 sequences are SGHRS and YFSETQ. The CDR3 loop spans 12 amino acids. CDR3 protein: CASSRDVYEQYF.